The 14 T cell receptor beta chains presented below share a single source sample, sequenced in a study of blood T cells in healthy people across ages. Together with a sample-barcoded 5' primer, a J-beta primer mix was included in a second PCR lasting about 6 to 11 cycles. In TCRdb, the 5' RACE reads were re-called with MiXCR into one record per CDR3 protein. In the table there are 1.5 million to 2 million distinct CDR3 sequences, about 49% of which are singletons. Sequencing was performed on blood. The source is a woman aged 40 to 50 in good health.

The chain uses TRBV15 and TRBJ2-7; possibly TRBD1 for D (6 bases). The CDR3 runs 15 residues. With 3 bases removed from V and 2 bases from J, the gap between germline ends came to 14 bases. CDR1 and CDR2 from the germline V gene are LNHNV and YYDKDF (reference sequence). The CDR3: CATSSGQGLTYEQYF. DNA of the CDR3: TGTGCCACCAGCAGTGGCCAGGGGCTTACCTACGAGCAGTACTTC.

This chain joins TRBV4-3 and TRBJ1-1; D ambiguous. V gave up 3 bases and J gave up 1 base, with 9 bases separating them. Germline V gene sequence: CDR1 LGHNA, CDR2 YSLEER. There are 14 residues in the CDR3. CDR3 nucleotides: TGCGCCAGCAGCCACGAACACGAGAACACTGAAGCTTTCTTT. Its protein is CASSHEHENTEAFF.

CDR3 in DNA: TGTGCCAGCAGTGTTGGACCGAGCTCCTATAATTCACCCCTCCACTTT. Its protein is CASSVGPSSYNSPLHF. V is TRBV9 and J is TRBJ1-6; D unclear. Germline CDR1 is SGDLS and CDR2 is YYNGEE. The CDR3 sequence is 16 residues long. V was trimmed by 5 bases and J by 0 bases, leaving 12 bases between them.

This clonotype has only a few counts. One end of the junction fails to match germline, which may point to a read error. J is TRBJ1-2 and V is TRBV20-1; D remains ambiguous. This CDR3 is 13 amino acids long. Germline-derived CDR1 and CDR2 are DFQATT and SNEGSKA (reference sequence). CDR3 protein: CSARDGENYGYTF. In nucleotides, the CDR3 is TGCAGTGCAAGAGACGGGGAAAACTATGGCTACACCTTC.

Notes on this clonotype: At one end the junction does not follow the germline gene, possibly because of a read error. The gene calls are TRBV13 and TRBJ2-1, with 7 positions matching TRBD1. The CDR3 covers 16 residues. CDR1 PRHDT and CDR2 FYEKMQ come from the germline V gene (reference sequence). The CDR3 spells CASSFQTGLVYNEQFF. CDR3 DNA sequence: TGCGCCAGCAGCTTCCAGACAGGGCTTGTCTACAATGAGCAGTTCTTC.

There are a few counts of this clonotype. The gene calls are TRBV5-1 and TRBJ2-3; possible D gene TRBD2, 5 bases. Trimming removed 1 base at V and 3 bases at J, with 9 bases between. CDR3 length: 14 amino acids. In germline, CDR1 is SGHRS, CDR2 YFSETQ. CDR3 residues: CASSLIGVTDTQYF. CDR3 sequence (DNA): TGCGCCAGCAGCTTGATCGGGGTAACAGATACGCAGTATTTT.

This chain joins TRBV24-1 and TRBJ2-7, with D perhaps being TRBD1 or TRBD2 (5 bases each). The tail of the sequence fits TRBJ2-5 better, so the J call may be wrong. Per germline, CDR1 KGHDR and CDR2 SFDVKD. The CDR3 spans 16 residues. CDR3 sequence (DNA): TGTGCCACCAGTGATTCCTCGGGACCCACCCCAGAGACCCAGTACTTC. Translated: CATSDSSGPTPETQYF.

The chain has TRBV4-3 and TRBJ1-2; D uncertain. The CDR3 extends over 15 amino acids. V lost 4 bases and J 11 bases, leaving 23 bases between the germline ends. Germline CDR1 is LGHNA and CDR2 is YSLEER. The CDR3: CASSPGGSGEGRYTF. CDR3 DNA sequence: TGCGCCAGCAGCCCCGGCGGGTCCGGCGAAGGAAGGTACACCTTC.

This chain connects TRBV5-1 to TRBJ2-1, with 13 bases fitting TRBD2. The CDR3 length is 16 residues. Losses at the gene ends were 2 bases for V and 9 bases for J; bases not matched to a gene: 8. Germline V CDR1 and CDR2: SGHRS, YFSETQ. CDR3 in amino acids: CASSLGTSGGASEQFF. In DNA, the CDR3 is TGCGCCAGCAGCTTAGGAACTAGCGGGGGGGCCAGTGAGCAGTTCTTC.

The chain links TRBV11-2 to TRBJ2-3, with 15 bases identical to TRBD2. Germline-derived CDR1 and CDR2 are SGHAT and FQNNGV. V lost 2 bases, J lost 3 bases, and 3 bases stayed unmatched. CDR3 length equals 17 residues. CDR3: CASSLRTSGGVTDTQYF. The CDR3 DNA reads TGTGCCAGCAGCTTAAGGACTAGCGGGGGGGTAACAGATACGCAGTATTTT.

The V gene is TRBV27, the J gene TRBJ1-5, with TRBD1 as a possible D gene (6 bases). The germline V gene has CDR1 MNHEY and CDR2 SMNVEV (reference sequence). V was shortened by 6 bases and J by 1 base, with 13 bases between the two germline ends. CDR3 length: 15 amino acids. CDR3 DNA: TGTGCCAGCAGGGCAGCGGGGGCGAGCAATCAGCCCCAGCATTTT. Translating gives CASRAAGASNQPQHF.

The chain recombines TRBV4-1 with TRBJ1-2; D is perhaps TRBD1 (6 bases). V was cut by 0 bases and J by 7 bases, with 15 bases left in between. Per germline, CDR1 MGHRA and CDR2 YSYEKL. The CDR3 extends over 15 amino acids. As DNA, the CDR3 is TGCGCCAGCAGCCAAGATCTCTCAGGGGCTCGTGGCTACACCTTC. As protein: CASSQDLSGARGYTF.

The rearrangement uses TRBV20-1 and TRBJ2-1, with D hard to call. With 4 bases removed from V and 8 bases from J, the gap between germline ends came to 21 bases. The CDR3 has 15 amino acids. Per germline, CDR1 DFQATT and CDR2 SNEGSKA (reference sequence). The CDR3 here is CSATPRAPVHHEQFF. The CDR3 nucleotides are TGCAGTGCTACACCCCGGGCCCCGGTTCATCATGAGCAGTTCTTC.

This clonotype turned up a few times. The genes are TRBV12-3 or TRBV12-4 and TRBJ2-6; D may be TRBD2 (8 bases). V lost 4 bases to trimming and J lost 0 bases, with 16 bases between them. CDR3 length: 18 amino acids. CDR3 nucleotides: TGTGCCAGCAGTTCACGGGAGGGACAGATCTCTGGGGCCAACGTCCTGACTTTC. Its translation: CASSSREGQISGANVLTF.